The 14 T cell receptor beta chains below all came from one sample that was sequenced in a study of shared clonotypes between healthy human individuals. Libraries were prepared by immunoSEQ multiplex PCR; TCRdb keeps only in-frame clonotypes and omits some of them. The sample lists hundreds of thousands of clones, approximately 74% occurring once. The sequenced sample was memory CD4+ T cells sorted from blood. The sample's subset: CD45RA-negative fraction. The receptor source for this set is a woman aged 30 to 39 in good health.

This rearrangement joins TRBV7-7 to TRBJ1-1; D not certain. The germline V gene encodes CDR1 SSHAT and CDR2 FNYEAQ (reference sequence). Trimming stripped 5 bases from V and 3 bases from J, with 10 bases between. CDR3 size: 13 residues. For the CDR3, the DNA is TGTGCCAGCAGCCGATACCGGGACACTGAAGCTTTCTTT. This codes for CASSRYRDTEAFF.

This clone occurred a few times. V usage is TRBV15 and J usage is TRBJ1-5; D not resolved. V was clipped by 5 bases and J by 6 bases, with 11 bases between them. CDR3 length: 13 residues. Per the germline V gene, CDR1 is LNHNV and CDR2 is YYDKDF (reference sequence). CDR3 in amino acids: CATSGLHGQPQHF. As DNA, the CDR3 is TGTGCCACCAGCGGGCTTCACGGTCAGCCCCAGCATTTT.

Details on this clone: This CDR3 is also generated by other DNA sequences in the sample. V is TRBV5-1 and J is TRBJ2-3, with 8 bases lining up with TRBD1. Per the germline V gene, CDR1 is SGHRS and CDR2 is YFSETQ. The CDR3 length is 15 residues. V dropped 4 bases and J dropped 3; count of bases not matched to a gene: 7. CDR3 bases: TGCGCCAGCAGCGTTGACAGGGGCTGGACAGATACGCAGTATTTT. This encodes CASSVDRGWTDTQYF.

This chain connects TRBV7-9 to TRBJ2-2; D is perhaps TRBD1 or TRBD2 (6 bases each). The length of the CDR3 is 17 residues. In germline, CDR1 is SEHNR, CDR2 FQNEAQ (reference sequence). V was cut by 5 bases and J by 0 bases, with 16 bases left in between. The CDR3 reads CASSHTGRGTNTGELFF. The CDR3 DNA sequence: TGTGCCAGCAGCCACACAGGGCGGGGTACGAACACCGGGGAGCTGTTTTTT. Full variable domain (outside the CDR3, taken from reference TRBV7-9 and TRBJ2-2): DTGVSQNPRHKITKRGQNVTFRCDPISEHNRLYWYRQTLGQGPEFLTYFQNEAQLEKSRLLSDRFSAERPKGSFSTLEIQRTEQGDSAMYLCASSHTGRGTNTGELFFGEGSRLTVL.

This rearrangement joins TRBV2 to TRBJ2-1, with D uncertain. Between the trimmed V and J ends, which lost 10 bases and 5 bases, there was a span of 9 bases. Germline-derived CDR1 and CDR2 are SNHLY and FYNNEI. The CDR3 contains 11 residues. CDR3: CATRANNEQFF. CDR3 DNA sequence: TGTGCCACCCGGGCCAACAATGAGCAGTTCTTC. The variable domain in full, with the rest retrieved from reference TRBV2 and TRBJ2-1, is EPEVTQTPSHQVTQMGQEVILRCVPISNHLYFYWYRQILGQKVEFLVSFYNNEISEKSEIFDDQFSVERPDGSNFTLKIRSTKLEDSAMYFCATRANNEQFFGPGTRLTVL.

The V and J genes are TRBV28 and TRBJ2-5; 9 bases are shared with TRBD1. From germline, CDR1 is MDHEN and CDR2 SYDVKM. V gave up 5 bases and J gave up 1 base; unmatched junction bases: 8. This CDR3 comprises 16 residues. This CDR3 reads CASSTGGYSTQETQYF. The CDR3 bases are TGTGCCAGCAGTACAGGGGGCTATTCGACCCAAGAGACCCAGTACTTC.

Regarding this clone: This same CDR3 is encoded by further DNA sequences in the sample. This rearrangement joins TRBV6-5 to TRBJ1-5; no reliable D call. The germline V gene encodes CDR1 MNHEY and CDR2 SVGAGI. Trimming removed 6 bases at V and 5 bases at J, with 14 bases between. This CDR3 has 14 residues. The CDR3 coding sequence is TGTGCCAGCAGACCCCGGACGGGTCATCAGCCCCAGCATTTT. This gives the protein CASRPRTGHQPQHF.

This chain connects TRBV11-2 to TRBJ2-1, with D unclear. The CDR3 contains 12 residues. The germline CDR1 and CDR2 sequences are SGHAT and FQNNGV. V lost 0 bases, J lost 12 bases, and 9 bases lay in between. Written as DNA, the CDR3 is TGTGCCAGCAGCTTAGAGTCAAGTGTGCAGTTCTTC. This codes for CASSLESSVQFF. The full variable domain, its missing parts supplied by reference TRBV11-2 and TRBJ2-1, is EAGVAQSPRYKIIEKRQSVAFWCNPISGHATLYWYQQILGQGPKLLIQFQNNGVVDDSQLPKDRFSAERLKGVDSTLKIQPAKLEDSAVYLCASSLESSVQFFGPGTRLTVL.

This clone has only a few counts. The genes are TRBV5-1 and TRBJ2-7; maybe TRBD2 (6 bases). The germline gives CDR1 SGHRS, CDR2 YFSETQ. CDR3 length: 15 residues. With 0 bases removed from V and 4 bases from J, the gap between germline ends came to 14 bases. Written as DNA, the CDR3 is TGCGCCAGCAGCTTGGTCTACGGAGGGGATTACGAGCAGTACTTC. Translation: CASSLVYGGDYEQYF.

The genes are TRBV7-9 and TRBJ1-3; maybe TRBD1 (6 bases). This CDR3 contains 12 residues. Germline-derived CDR1 and CDR2 are SEHNR and FQNEAQ (reference sequence). Between the trimmed V and J ends, which lost 11 bases and 10 bases, there was a span of 18 bases. CDR3 bases: TGTGCCGGGAGCACGTCGGGACAAACCATATATTTT. Its translation: CAGSTSGQTIYF.

The chain joins TRBV19 to TRBJ2-7; D gene ambiguous. Germline V gene sequence: CDR1 LNHDA, CDR2 SQIVND (reference sequence). The CDR3 sequence is 13 residues long. V was clipped by 2 bases and J by 5 bases, with 10 bases between them. The CDR3 DNA reads as TGTGCCAGTAGTATAAGGACGGCGGACGAGCAGTACTTC. Amino acid sequence: CASSIRTADEQYF.

This clone was picked up a small number of times. The chain carries TRBV4-1 and TRBJ2-7; TRBD2 is a possible D gene (6 bases). The CDR3 is made up of 13 amino acids. Germline CDR1 MGHRA, CDR2 YSYEKL. V was trimmed by 3 bases and J by 5 bases, leaving 11 bases between them. The CDR3 DNA follows: TGCGCCAGCAGCCAGACTAGTGTCCACGAGCAGTACTTC. This codes for CASSQTSVHEQYF.

This sequence joins TRBV5-6 and TRBJ2-7; a possible D gene is TRBD2 (5 bases). The CDR3 runs to 15 residues. The ends were cut back, 2 bases at V and 2 bases at J, with 14 bases in the middle. CDR1 SGHDT and CDR2 YYEEEE come from the germline V gene. CDR3 in amino acids: CASSLSPDYTYEQYF. CDR3 coding DNA: TGTGCCAGCAGCTTATCCCCAGACTATACCTACGAGCAGTACTTC. Variable domain in full (rest from reference TRBV5-6 and TRBJ2-7): DAGVTQSPTHLIKTRGQQVTLRCSPKSGHDTVSWYQQALGQGPQFIFQYYEEEERQRGNFPDRFSGHQFPNYSSELNVNALLLGDSALYLCASSLSPDYTYEQYFGPGTRLTVT.

V and J are TRBV11-2 and TRBJ2-5; D is ambiguous. Per the germline V gene, CDR1 is SGHAT and CDR2 is FQNNGV. The CDR3 totals 14 residues. Trimming cost V 0 bases and J 7 bases, with 12 bases left between them. CDR3 nucleotide sequence: TGTGCCAGCAGCTTAGACGTTGGGTATGGGACCCAGTACTTC. Its protein product is CASSLDVGYGTQYF.